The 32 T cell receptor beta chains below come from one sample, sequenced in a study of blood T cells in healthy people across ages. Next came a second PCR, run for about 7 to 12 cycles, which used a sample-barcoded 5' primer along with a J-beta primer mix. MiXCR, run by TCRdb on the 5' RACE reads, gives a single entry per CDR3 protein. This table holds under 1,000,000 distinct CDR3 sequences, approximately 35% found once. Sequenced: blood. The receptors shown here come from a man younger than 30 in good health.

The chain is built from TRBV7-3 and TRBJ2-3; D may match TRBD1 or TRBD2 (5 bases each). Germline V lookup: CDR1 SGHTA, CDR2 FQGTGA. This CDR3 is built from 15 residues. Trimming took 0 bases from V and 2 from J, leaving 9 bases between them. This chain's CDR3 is CASSLTRDVTDTQYF. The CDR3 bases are TGTGCCAGCAGCTTAACCCGGGACGTCACAGATACGCAGTATTTT.

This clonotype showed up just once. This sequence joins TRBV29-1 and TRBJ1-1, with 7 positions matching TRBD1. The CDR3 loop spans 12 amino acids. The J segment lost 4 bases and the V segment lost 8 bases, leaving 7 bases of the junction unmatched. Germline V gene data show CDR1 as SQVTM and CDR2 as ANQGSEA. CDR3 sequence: CSLSTGTTEAFF. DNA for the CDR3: TGCAGCTTATCGACAGGGACCACTGAAGCTTTCTTT.

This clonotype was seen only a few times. CDR3 loop: CASSTYGTSGGPGTDTQYF. In nucleotides, the CDR3 is TGTGCCAGCAGCACATATGGGACTAGCGGGGGGCCCGGCACAGATACGCAGTATTTT. The genes are TRBV12-3 or TRBV12-4 and TRBJ2-3; 15 bases match TRBD2. The CDR3 extends over 19 amino acids. V dropped 6 bases and J dropped 1; count of bases not matched to a gene: 11.

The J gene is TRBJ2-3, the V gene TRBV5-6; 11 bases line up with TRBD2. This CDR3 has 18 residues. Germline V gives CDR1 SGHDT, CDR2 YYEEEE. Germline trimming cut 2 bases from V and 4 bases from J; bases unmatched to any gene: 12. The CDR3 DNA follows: TGTGCCAGCAGCTTACCCGATCTGACTAGCGGGGACCCAGATACGCAGTATTTT. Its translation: CASSLPDLTSGDPDTQYF. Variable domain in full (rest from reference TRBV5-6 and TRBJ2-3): DAGVTQSPTHLIKTRGQQVTLRCSPKSGHDTVSWYQQALGQGPQFIFQYYEEEERQRGNFPDRFSGHQFPNYSSELNVNALLLGDSALYLCASSLPDLTSGDPDTQYFGPGTRLTVL.

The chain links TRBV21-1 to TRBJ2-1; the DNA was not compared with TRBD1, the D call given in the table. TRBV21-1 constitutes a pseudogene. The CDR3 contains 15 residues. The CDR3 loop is CASSLQGTDSGEQFF. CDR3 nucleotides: TGTGCCAGCAGCCTCCAAGGGACGGATTCTGGGGAGCAGTTCTTC.

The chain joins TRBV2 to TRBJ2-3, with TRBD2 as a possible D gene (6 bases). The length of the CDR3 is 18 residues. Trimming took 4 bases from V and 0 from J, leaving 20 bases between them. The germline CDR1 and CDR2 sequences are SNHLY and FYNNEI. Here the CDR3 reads CASSGLPRQRGSTDTQYF. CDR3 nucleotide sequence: TGTGCCAGCAGTGGCCTTCCCCGGCAACGGGGGAGCACAGATACGCAGTATTTT.

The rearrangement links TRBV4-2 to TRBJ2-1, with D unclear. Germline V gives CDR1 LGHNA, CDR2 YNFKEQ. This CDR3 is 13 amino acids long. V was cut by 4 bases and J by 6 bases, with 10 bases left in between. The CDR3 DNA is TGTGCCAGCAGCCGAGATCTGCCCAATGAGCAGTTCTTC. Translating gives CASSRDLPNEQFF.

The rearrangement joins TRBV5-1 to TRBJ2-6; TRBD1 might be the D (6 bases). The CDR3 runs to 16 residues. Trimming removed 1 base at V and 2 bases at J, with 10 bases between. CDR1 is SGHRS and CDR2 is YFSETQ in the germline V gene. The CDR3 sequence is CASSLHRETGANVLTF. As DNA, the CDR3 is TGCGCCAGCAGCTTGCACAGGGAGACTGGGGCCAACGTCCTGACTTTC.

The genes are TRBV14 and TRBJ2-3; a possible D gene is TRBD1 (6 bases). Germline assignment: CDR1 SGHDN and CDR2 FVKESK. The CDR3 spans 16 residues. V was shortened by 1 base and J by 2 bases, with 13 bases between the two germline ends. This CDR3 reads CASSQATGTITDTQYF. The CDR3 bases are TGTGCCAGCAGCCAAGCTACAGGGACCATCACAGATACGCAGTATTTT.

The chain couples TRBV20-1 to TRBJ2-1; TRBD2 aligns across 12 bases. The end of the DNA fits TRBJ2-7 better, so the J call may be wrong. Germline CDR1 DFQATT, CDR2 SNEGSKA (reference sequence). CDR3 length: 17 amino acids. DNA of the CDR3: TGCAGTGCCCAAACTAGCGGGGGGTCTTTCTCCTACAATGAGCAGTACTTC. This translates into CSAQTSGGSFSYNEQYF.

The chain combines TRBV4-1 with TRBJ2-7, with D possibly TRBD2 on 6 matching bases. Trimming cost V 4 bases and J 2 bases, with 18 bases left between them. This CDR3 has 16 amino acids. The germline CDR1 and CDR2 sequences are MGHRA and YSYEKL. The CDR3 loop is CASSPRFGGTAYEQYF. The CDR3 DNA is TGCGCCAGCAGCCCCCGATTCGGCGGGACCGCCTACGAGCAGTACTTC.

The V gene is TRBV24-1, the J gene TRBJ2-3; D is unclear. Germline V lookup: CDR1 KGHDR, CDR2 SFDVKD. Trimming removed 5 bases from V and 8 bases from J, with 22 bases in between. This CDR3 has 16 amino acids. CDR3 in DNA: TGTGCCACCAGTGCCCCTTCAGGAGCAAGCCTTGTTACGCAGTATTTT. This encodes CATSAPSGASLVTQYF.

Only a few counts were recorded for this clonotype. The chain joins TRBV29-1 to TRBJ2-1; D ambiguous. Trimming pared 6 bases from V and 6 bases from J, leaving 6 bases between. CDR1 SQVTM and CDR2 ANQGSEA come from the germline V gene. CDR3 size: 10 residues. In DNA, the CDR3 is TGCAGCGTCACCGGCAATGAGCAGTTCTTC. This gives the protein CSVTGNEQFF.

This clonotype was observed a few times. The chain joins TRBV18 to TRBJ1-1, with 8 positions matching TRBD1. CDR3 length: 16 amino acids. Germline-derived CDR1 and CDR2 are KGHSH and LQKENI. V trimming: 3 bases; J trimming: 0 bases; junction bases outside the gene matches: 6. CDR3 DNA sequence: TGTGCCAGCTCACCCCTACAGGGGGGGATGAACACTGAAGCTTTCTTT. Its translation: CASSPLQGGMNTEAFF.

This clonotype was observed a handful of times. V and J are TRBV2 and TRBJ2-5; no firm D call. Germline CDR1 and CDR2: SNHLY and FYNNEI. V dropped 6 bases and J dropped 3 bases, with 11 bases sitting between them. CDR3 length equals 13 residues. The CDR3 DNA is TGTGCCAGCAGCCAAGTGCCTAAAGAGACCCAGTACTTC. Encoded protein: CASSQVPKETQYF.

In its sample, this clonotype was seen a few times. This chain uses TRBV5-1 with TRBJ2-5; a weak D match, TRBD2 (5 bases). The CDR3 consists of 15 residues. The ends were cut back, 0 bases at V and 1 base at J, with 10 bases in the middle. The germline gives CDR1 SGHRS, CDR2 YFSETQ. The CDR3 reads CASSLAVGSQETQYF. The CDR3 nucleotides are TGCGCCAGCAGCTTGGCGGTGGGGAGCCAAGAGACCCAGTACTTC. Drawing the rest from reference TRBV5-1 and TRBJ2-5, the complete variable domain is KAGVTQTPRYLIKTRGQQVTLSCSPISGHRSVSWYQQTPGQGLQFLFEYFSETQRNKGNFPGRFSGRQFSNSRSEMNVSTLELGDSALYLCASSLAVGSQETQYFGPGTRLLVL.

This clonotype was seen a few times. In DNA, the CDR3 is TGTGCCAGCGGTCCTAGAGATGGCTACACCTTC. Encoded protein: CASGPRDGYTF. The J gene is TRBJ1-2, the V gene TRBV9; D not certain. V was pared by 7 bases and J by 6 bases, with 10 bases between. CDR3 size: 11 residues. In germline, CDR1 is SGDLS, CDR2 YYNGEE.

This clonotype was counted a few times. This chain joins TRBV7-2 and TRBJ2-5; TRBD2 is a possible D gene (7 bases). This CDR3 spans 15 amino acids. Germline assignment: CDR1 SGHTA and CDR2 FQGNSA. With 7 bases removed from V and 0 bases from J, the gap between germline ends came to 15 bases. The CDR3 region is CASNRGGGYQETQYF. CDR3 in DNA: TGTGCCAGCAACCGAGGGGGGGGGTACCAAGAGACCCAGTACTTC.

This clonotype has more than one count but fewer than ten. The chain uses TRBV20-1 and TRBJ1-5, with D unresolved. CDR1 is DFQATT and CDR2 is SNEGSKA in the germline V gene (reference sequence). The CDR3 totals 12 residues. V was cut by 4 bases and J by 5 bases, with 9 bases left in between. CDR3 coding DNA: TGCAGTGCTACAAACTCAGATCAGCCCCAGCATTTT. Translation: CSATNSDQPQHF.

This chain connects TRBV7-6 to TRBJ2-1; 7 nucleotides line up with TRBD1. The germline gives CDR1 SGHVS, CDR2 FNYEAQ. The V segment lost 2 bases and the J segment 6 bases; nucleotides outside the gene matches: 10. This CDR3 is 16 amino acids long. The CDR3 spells CASSLRTGRPTNEQFF. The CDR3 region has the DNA TGTGCCAGCAGCTTAAGGACAGGACGACCGACCAATGAGCAGTTCTTC.

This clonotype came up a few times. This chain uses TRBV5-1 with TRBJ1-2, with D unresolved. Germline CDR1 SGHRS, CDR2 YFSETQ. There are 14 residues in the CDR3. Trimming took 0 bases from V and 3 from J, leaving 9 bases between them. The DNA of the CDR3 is TGCGCCAGCAGCTTGGGCGGCAAGGACTATGGCTACACCTTC. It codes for CASSLGGKDYGYTF.

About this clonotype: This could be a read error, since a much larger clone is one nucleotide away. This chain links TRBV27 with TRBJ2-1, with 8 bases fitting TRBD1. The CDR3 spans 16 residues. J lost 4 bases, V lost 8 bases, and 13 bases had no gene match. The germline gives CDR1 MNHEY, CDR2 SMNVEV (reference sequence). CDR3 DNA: TGTGCCAGCCATACGGAATTCAGACAGGGGTACAATGAGCAGTTCTTC. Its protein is CASHTEFRQGYNEQFF.

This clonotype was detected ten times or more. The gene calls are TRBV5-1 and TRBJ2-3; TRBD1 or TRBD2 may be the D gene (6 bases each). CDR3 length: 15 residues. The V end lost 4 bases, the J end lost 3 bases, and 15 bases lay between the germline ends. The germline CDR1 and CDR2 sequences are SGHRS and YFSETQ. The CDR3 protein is CASSGGGRSTDTQYF. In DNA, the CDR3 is TGCGCCAGCAGCGGAGGGGGACGTTCAACAGATACGCAGTATTTT. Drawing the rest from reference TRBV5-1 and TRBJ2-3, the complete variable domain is KAGVTQTPRYLIKTRGQQVTLSCSPISGHRSVSWYQQTPGQGLQFLFEYFSETQRNKGNFPGRFSGRQFSNSRSEMNVSTLELGDSALYLCASSGGGRSTDTQYFGPGTRLTVL.

CDR3 in amino acids: CASSLEGRGLGTEAFF. The CDR3 region has the DNA TGCGCCAGCAGCTTGGAGGGCAGGGGGCTCGGCACTGAAGCTTTCTTT. This rearrangement joins TRBV5-1 to TRBJ1-1, with 8 bases matching TRBD1. The CDR3 sequence is 16 residues long. Germline CDR1 and CDR2: SGHRS and YFSETQ. Trimming removed 0 bases from V and 4 bases from J; junction bases left unmatched: 8.

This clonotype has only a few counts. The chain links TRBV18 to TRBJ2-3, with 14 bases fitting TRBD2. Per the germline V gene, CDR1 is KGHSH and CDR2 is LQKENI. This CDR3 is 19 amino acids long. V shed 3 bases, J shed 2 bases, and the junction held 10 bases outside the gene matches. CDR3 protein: CASSPTWTSGGLVTDTQYF. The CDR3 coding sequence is TGTGCCAGCTCACCTACCTGGACTAGCGGGGGGCTCGTCACAGATACGCAGTATTTT.

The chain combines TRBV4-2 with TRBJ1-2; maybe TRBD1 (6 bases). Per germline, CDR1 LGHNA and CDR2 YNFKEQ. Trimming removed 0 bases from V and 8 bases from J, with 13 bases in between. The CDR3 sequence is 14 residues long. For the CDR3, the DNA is TGTGCCAGCAGCCAAGATCTGACAGGAGGGGGCTACACCTTC. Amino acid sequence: CASSQDLTGGGYTF.

The CDR3 is CASRPPPGGGGYGYTF. CDR3 nucleotide sequence: TGTGCCAGCAGGCCTCCACCCGGTGGGGGAGGCTATGGCTACACCTTC. The chain is built from TRBV28 and TRBJ1-2; TRBD1 might be the D (5 bases). CDR1 and CDR2 from the germline V gene are MDHEN and SYDVKM. Trimming removed 6 bases at V and 4 bases at J, with 21 bases between. The CDR3 loop spans 16 amino acids.

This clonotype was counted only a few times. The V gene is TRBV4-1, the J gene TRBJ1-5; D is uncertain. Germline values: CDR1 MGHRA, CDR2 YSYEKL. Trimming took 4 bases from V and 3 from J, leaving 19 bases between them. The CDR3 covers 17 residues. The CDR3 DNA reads TGCGCCAGCAGCCCAACCTCACGGACCATGGACAATCAGCCCCAGCATTTT. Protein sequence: CASSPTSRTMDNQPQHF.

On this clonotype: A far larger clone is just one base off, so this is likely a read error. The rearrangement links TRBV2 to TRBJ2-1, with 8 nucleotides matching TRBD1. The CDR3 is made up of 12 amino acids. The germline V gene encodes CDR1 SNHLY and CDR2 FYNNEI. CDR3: CASSYRGNGQFF. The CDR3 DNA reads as TGTGCCAGCAGCTACAGGGGGAATGGGCAGTTCTTC.

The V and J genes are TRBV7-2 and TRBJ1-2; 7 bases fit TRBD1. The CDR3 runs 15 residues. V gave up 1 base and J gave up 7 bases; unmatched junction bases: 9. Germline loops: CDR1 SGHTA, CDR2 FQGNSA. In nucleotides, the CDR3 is TGTGCCAGCAGCTTAGAGGGGACAGCGACCCTTGGCTACACCTTC. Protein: CASSLEGTATLGYTF.

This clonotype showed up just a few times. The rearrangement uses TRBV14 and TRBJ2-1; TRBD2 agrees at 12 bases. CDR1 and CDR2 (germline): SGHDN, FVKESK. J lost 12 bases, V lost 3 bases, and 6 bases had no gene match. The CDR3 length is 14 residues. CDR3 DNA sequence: TGTGCCAGCAGCCAGCCTAGCGGGGGGGCCTCGCAGTTCTTC. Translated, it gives CASSQPSGGASQFF.

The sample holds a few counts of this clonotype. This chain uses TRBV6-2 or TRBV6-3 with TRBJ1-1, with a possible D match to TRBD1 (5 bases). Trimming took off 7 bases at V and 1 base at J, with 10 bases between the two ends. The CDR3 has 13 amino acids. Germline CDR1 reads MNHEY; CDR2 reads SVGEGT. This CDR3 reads CASTGDGNTEAFF. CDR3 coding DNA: TGTGCCAGCACTGGGGACGGGAACACTGAAGCTTTCTTT.